What follows are 4 T cell receptor beta chains derived from one specimen sequenced in a study of T cell changes during pregnancy in multiple sclerosis. The data were produced by immunoSEQ multiplex PCR, yet TCRdb's version contains in-frame clones alone and is incomplete. The sample shows around 69,000 clones, 92% of them seen only once. The source was peripheral blood, collected in the first trimester of pregnancy. Receptors were obtained from a female donor with multiple sclerosis, enrolled in a pregnancy study.

This chain uses TRBV7-8 with TRBJ2-1; possible D gene TRBD2, 8 bases. The ends were cut back, 5 bases at V and 8 bases at J, with 16 bases in the middle. Germline loops: CDR1 SGHVS, CDR2 FQNEAQ. This CDR3 region has 14 residues. The CDR3: CASSGSGGGYEQFF. The CDR3 DNA reads as TGTGCCAGCAGCGGATCGGGAGGGGGCTATGAGCAGTTCTTC.

The sample holds one count of this clone. The chain employs TRBV9 and TRBJ1-2; D might be TRBD1 (5 bases). The germline gives CDR1 SGDLS, CDR2 YYNGEE. CDR3 size: 14 residues. V gave up 2 bases and J gave up 8 bases, with 16 bases separating them. For the CDR3, the DNA is TGTGCCAGCAGCGTCCATTCGGGGGGAGGGGGCTACACCTTC. This encodes CASSVHSGGGGYTF.

J is TRBJ2-1 and V is TRBV6-5; D might be TRBD2 (5 bases). The CDR3 is made up of 15 amino acids. V shed 0 bases and J shed 7 bases, with 13 bases lying between them. Germline V lookup: CDR1 MNHEY, CDR2 SVGAGI. The CDR3 coding sequence is TGTGCCAGCAGTTACTCGGGAGCTACATATAATGAGCAGTTCTTC. Its protein product is CASSYSGATYNEQFF.

This clone appeared once. The rearrangement links TRBV5-4 to TRBJ2-7; 8 bases agree with TRBD1. Trimming at V came to 4 bases and at J to 5 bases, leaving 8 bases not matched to a gene. Germline-derived CDR1 and CDR2 are SGHNT and YYREEE (reference sequence). This CDR3 is 14 amino acids long. The CDR3 DNA reads as TGTGCCAGCAGCCCCATGGACAGGGAGGACGAGCAGTACTTC. It specifies CASSPMDREDEQYF.